Shown below are 15 T cell receptor beta chains from a single sample sequenced in a study of blood T cell repertoires in COVID-19. The method was immunoSEQ multiplex PCR; TCRdb's version includes in-frame clones alone and lacks a portion of them. The table shows fewer than 90,000 clones, with 60% to 80% occurring only once. The specimen was peripheral blood. The receptors originated from a woman older than 75 with acute or convalescent COVID-19.

The CDR3 protein is CAWSVRSGDTEAFF. CDR3 bases: TGTGCCTGGAGCGTGCGGTCAGGGGACACTGAAGCTTTCTTT. The chain employs TRBV30 and TRBJ1-1; tentative D call: TRBD1 (6 bases). The CDR3 covers 14 residues. V was shortened by 3 bases and J by 3 bases, with 14 bases between the two germline ends. Germline V gene sequence: CDR1 GTSNPN, CDR2 SVGIG (reference sequence).

This rearrangement joins TRBV7-8 to TRBJ2-7; TRBD2 is a possible D gene (6 bases). The CDR3 consists of 15 residues. Trimming removed 0 bases from V and 7 bases from J, with 16 bases in between. Looked up from germline, CDR1 is SGHVS and CDR2 is FQNEAQ. The DNA of the CDR3 is TGTGCCAGCAGCTTAGCCGGGACTCCCATTTTAGAGCAGTACTTC. It codes for CASSLAGTPILEQYF.

This chain joins TRBV24-1 and TRBJ2-2; D remains ambiguous. V was cut by 5 bases and J by 7 bases, with 4 bases left in between. The CDR3 is made up of 11 amino acids. Per germline, CDR1 KGHDR and CDR2 SFDVKD. DNA for the CDR3: TGTGCCACCAGTGCCGGCGGGGAGCTGTTTTTT. Translation: CATSAGGELFF.

The V and J genes are TRBV18 and TRBJ2-2; perhaps TRBD2 as D (5 bases). Germline V gene lookup returns CDR1 KGHSH and CDR2 LQKENI. The V end was cut by 2 bases, the J end by 4 bases, with 17 bases between. The CDR3 extends over 17 amino acids. In DNA, the CDR3 is TGTGCCAGCTCACCAAGATCAGAGGGAACGGGCACCGGGGAGCTGTTTTTT. It translates to CASSPRSEGTGTGELFF.

The chain is built from TRBV30 and TRBJ1-1; 7 bases agree with TRBD1. This CDR3 has 13 residues. V shed 8 bases, J shed 2 bases, and the junction held 8 bases outside the gene matches. CDR1 is GTSNPN, CDR2 SVGIG, per germline (reference sequence). DNA of the CDR3: TGTGCCAATGACCGGGACAGAAACACTGAAGCTTTCTTT. Its translation: CANDRDRNTEAFF.

In DNA, the CDR3 is TGTGCCAGCAGCTGGGGACAGGGGGGACTCGTGGACGGGGAGCTGTTTTTT. It specifies CASSWGQGGLVDGELFF. The chain links TRBV5-6 to TRBJ2-2; 11 bases fit TRBD1. This CDR3 has 17 amino acids. Per the germline V gene, CDR1 is SGHDT and CDR2 is YYEEEE. After removal of 3 bases from V and 7 bases from J, the junction contained 11 bases not matched to a gene.

V gene TRBV3-1 (or the pseudogene TRBV3-2) combines with J gene TRBJ2-5; the D is unclear. This CDR3 is 12 amino acids long. CDR1 is LGHDT, CDR2 YNNKEL, per germline (reference sequence). V gave up 4 bases and J gave up 4 bases, with 7 bases separating them. The CDR3 here is CASSPSGETQYF. The CDR3 DNA reads as TGTGCCAGCAGCCCCTCCGGAGAGACCCAGTACTTC.

The genes are TRBV6-4 and TRBJ2-3; 10 bases are a match to TRBD1. The V segment lost 6 bases and the J segment 1 base; nucleotides outside the gene matches: 4. Germline assignment: CDR1 MRHNA and CDR2 SNTAGT. The length of the CDR3 is 15 residues. CDR3 coding DNA: TGTGCCAGCAGCGGTGGGACAGGGGGCACAGATACGCAGTATTTT. Translating it yields CASSGGTGGTDTQYF.

The chain couples TRBV5-1 to TRBJ2-1, with 9 bases identical to TRBD1. The CDR3 loop spans 15 amino acids. Trimming cost V 0 bases and J 9 bases; bases outside gene matches: 7. CDR1 is SGHRS and CDR2 is YFSETQ in the germline V gene. CDR3 nucleotides: TGCGCCAGCAGCTTGGCCGGGACAGGGTCTAGTGAGCAGTTCTTC. Protein: CASSLAGTGSSEQFF.

V usage is TRBV6-5 and J usage is TRBJ1-1, with 7 bases that match TRBD1. The V and J ends lost 1 base and 1 base, in that order; junction bases with no gene match: 6. Germline V gene data show CDR1 as MNHEY and CDR2 as SVGAGI. This CDR3 region has 16 residues. CDR3 in DNA: TGTGCCAGCAGTTACTGGAGGGGGCAAGAGAACACTGAAGCTTTCTTT. Translation gives CASSYWRGQENTEAFF.

V is TRBV4-1 and J is TRBJ1-4, with 7 bases identical to TRBD1. Germline V gene data show CDR1 as MGHRA and CDR2 as YSYEKL. The CDR3 is 17 amino acids. Trimming removed 3 bases from V and 4 bases from J; junction bases left unmatched: 11. Here the CDR3 DNA reads TGCGCCAGCAGCCAGCCGGGGACAGCAACTTATAATGAAAAACTGTTTTTT. Translating it yields CASSQPGTATYNEKLFF.

J is TRBJ1-1 and V is TRBV30, with D perhaps TRBD1 (6 bases). The CDR3 loop spans 14 amino acids. Deletions cut 0 bases from V and 7 bases from J, with 15 bases between. Looked up from germline, CDR1 is GTSNPN and CDR2 is SVGIG (reference sequence). DNA for the CDR3: TGTGCCTGGAGTGTACGCTGGGGGGGCGGTGAAGCTTTCTTT. It specifies CAWSVRWGGGEAFF. Combining the CDR3 with reference TRBV30 and TRBJ1-1 gives the whole variable domain SQTIHQWPATLVQPVGSPLSLECTVEGTSNPNLYWYRQAAGRGLQLLFYSVGIGQISSEVPQNLSASRPQDRQFILSSKKLLLSDSGFYLCAWSVRWGGGEAFFGQGTRLTVV.

CDR3 coding DNA: TGTGCCAGCAGCCAGAACGAGGGAGATACGCAGTATTTT. Encoded protein: CASSQNEGDTQYF. The chain couples TRBV3-1 (or the pseudogene TRBV3-2) to TRBJ2-3; tentatively, D is TRBD2 (5 bases). Trimming removed 3 bases at V and 5 bases at J, with 9 bases between. This CDR3 has 13 residues. Germline V gene lookup returns CDR1 LGHDT and CDR2 YNNKEL (reference sequence).

The J gene is TRBJ2-3, the V gene TRBV7-3; no firm D call. This CDR3 spans 15 amino acids. In germline, CDR1 is SGHTA, CDR2 FQGTGA. V lost 1 base and J 0 bases, leaving 8 bases between the germline ends. This CDR3 reads CASSLSSTSTDTQYF. CDR3 DNA: TGTGCCAGCAGCTTAAGTTCGACTAGCACAGATACGCAGTATTTT.

The rearrangement joins TRBV7-2 to TRBJ1-4, with TRBD1 as a possible D gene (6 bases). The germline V gene has CDR1 SGHTA and CDR2 FQGNSA. CDR3 length: 15 amino acids. V was trimmed by 4 bases and J by 8 bases, leaving 17 bases between them. Here the CDR3 DNA reads TGTGCCAGCAGCTCCTTTGGGGGGGCTGGAGAAAAACTGTTTTTT. Its translation is CASSSFGGAGEKLFF.